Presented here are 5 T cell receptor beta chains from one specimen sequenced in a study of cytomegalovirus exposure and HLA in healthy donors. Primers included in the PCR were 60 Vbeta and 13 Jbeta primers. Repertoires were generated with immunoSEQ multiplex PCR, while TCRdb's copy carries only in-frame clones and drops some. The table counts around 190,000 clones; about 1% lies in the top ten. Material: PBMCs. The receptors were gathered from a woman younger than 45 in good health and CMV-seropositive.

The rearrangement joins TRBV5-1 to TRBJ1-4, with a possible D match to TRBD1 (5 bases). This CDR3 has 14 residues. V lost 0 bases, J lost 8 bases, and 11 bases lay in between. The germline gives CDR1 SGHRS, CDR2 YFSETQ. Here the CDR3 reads CASSLVPGSEKLFF. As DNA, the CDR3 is TGCGCCAGCAGCTTGGTGCCAGGGTCCGAAAAACTGTTTTTT. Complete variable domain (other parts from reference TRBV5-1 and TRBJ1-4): KAGVTQTPRYLIKTRGQQVTLSCSPISGHRSVSWYQQTPGQGLQFLFEYFSETQRNKGNFPGRFSGRQFSNSRSEMNVSTLELGDSALYLCASSLVPGSEKLFFGSGTQLSVL.

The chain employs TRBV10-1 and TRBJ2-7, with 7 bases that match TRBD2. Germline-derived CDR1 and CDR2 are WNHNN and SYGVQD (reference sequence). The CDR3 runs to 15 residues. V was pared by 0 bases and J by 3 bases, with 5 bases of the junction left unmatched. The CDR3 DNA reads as TGCGCCAGCAGTGAGTCGGGAAGCGGGAACTACGAGCAGTACTTC. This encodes CASSESGSGNYEQYF.

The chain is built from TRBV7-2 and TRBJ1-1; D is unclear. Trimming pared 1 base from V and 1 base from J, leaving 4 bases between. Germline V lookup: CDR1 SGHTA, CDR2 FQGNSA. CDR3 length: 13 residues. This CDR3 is CASSLDKNTEAFF. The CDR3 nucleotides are TGTGCCAGCAGCTTAGACAAGAACACTGAAGCTTTCTTT. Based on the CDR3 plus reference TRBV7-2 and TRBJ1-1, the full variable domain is GAGVSQSPSNKVTEKGKDVELRCDPISGHTALYWYRQSLGQGLEFLIYFQGNSAPDKSGLPSDRFSAERTGGSVSTLTIQRTQQEDSAVYLCASSLDKNTEAFFGQGTRLTVV.

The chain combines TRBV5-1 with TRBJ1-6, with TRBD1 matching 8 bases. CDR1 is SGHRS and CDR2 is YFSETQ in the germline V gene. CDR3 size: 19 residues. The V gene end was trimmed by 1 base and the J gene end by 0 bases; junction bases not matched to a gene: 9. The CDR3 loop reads CASSLFRGRESSYNSPLHF. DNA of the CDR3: TGCGCCAGCAGCTTGTTCAGGGGGCGCGAAAGCTCCTATAATTCACCCCTCCACTTT.

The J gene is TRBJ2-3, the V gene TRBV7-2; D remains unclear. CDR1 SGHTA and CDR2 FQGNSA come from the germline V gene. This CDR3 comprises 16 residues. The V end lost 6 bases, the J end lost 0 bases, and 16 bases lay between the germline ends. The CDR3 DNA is TGTGCCAGCAGACGATCCCCCGGTCTTAGCACAGATACGCAGTATTTT. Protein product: CASRRSPGLSTDTQYF.